The present TCR beta chain was sequenced within a study of spatial heterogeneity in lung cancer. Study conclusions and caveats: The counts of expanded TCRs, ubiquitous and regional, tracked ubiquitous and regional nonsynonymous mutations, respectively. It was found that expanded intratumoral alpha and beta TCR counts tracked tumor mutation counts.

The germline V gene has CDR1 LGHNA and CDR2 YNFKEQ. V trimming: 1 base; J trimming: 5 bases; junction bases outside the gene matches: 11. The CDR3 is 17 residues long. Relative to its sample, this clonotype is medium-sized. As yet, its antigen is unknown. Documented time point: sample taken at primary tumor resection. TCRdb re-called the 5' RACE reads with MiXCR, one entry per CDR3 protein. The sample yields about 3,000 distinct CDR3 sequences, around 6% seen once. Sequenced here: lung tumor tissue, sampled at surgery. The clonotype originates from a male donor with early-stage non-small cell lung cancer. The gene calls are TRBV4-2 and TRBJ2-1, with 7 bases lining up with TRBD2. The CDR3 sequence: CASSQASVAGGNNEQFF. The CDR3 region has the DNA TGTGCCAGCAGCCAAGCCTCAGTAGCGGGCGGAAACAATGAGCAGTTCTTC.